This T cell receptor (beta chain) stems from a study of OX40 agonist ivuxolimab in advanced cancers. Overall study context: In this cohort, patients received ivuxolimab, an agonistic anti-OX40 (CD134) antibody. Of mixed ages from about 23 to 90 and averaging roughly 60 years, the group was roughly 85% male. General study points: At doses 0.1 to 3.0 mg/kg, CD4+ and CD8+ clones expanded.

The method was immunoSEQ multiplex PCR; TCRdb's version includes in-frame clones alone and lacks a portion of them. Found here are 90,000 or so clones, roughly 89% of them singletons; the top ten hold 0.3% to 0.4%. The CDR3 loop spans 14 amino acids. The V end was cut by 2 bases, the J end by 7 bases, with 12 bases between. Germline-derived CDR1 and CDR2 are SGHVS and FQNEAQ. This clone showed up just once. Its antigen is unidentified. The sample was CD4+ or CD8+ T cells sorted from blood, taken in a trial of the OX40 agonist ivuxolimab. This clonotype was sampled from an adult with an advanced solid tumor such as melanoma, head and neck, liver or kidney cancer. The chain links TRBV7-8 to TRBJ2-1; the D is unclear. The CDR3: CASSLSWPVNEQFF. As DNA, the CDR3 is TGTGCCAGCAGCTTAAGCTGGCCAGTGAATGAGCAGTTCTTC.